This TCR beta chain stems from a study of blood T cells in healthy people across ages. The study's findings and limits: Donors of long life had a larger count of naive CD4+ cells and greater diversity than aged donors. Reliance upon unsorted PBMCs precluded definitive naive versus antigen-experienced comparison.

Primers used in a second PCR of roughly 6 to 12 cycles were a sample-barcoded 5' primer and a J-beta primer mix. Using its own MiXCR run on the 5' RACE reads, TCRdb lists one record per CDR3 protein. The sample shows approximately 1,000,000 distinct CDR3 sequences, 45% of them seen only once. As concerns this clonotype: Its specificity is not known.

The receptor's source is a woman aged 60-75 years in good health. Input material: blood.

CDR3: CASSERQVQETQYF. In nucleotides, the CDR3 is TGTGCCAGCAGTGAAAGGCAAGTCCAAGAGACCCAGTACTTC. The chain is built from TRBV2 and TRBJ2-5; D not resolved. CDR1 and CDR2 from the germline V gene are SNHLY and FYNNEI. V was clipped by 2 bases and J by 1 base, with 8 bases between them. The CDR3 contains 14 residues.